This entry lists 28 T cell receptor beta chains sequenced from one sample in a study of shared clonotypes between healthy human individuals. As defined, naive CD8 cells were CD45RO-negative and positively selected for CCR7, with terminally differentiated effector memory CD45RA+ cells excluded. Only in-frame clones appear in the TCRdb table, and some are missing; sequencing was by immunoSEQ multiplex PCR. The data contain almost 700,000 clones, roughly 94% of them singletons. The specimen was naive CD8+ T cells sorted from blood. These receptors were obtained from a man under 40 in good health.

The chain employs TRBV6-5 and TRBJ1-1; maybe TRBD1 (6 bases). V shed 2 bases and J shed 1 base, with 11 bases lying between them. The CDR3 is made up of 15 amino acids. Germline V CDR1 and CDR2: MNHEY, SVGAGI. The CDR3 loop reads CASSYKQTGNTEAFF. CDR3 DNA: TGTGCCAGCAGTTACAAACAGACAGGGAACACTGAAGCTTTCTTT.

The rearrangement links TRBV27 to TRBJ1-1; possible D gene TRBD1, 6 bases. Germline lookup yields CDR1 MNHEY and CDR2 SMNVEV (reference sequence). The V gene lost 5 bases and the J gene lost 0 bases, with 13 bases spanning the gap. CDR3 length: 15 amino acids. The CDR3 DNA reads TGTGCCAGCAGTAAACAACAGGGATTGAACACTGAAGCTTTCTTT. It yields the protein CASSKQQGLNTEAFF.

CDR3 sequence (DNA): TGTGCCAGCAGCCTATCCCCCGGGGTGATTGAAGCTTTCTTT. This sequence encodes CASSLSPGVIEAFF. The J gene is TRBJ1-1, the V gene TRBV5-4, with D unresolved. Trimming shortened V by 4 bases and J by 7 bases, and 17 bases separated the two germline ends. Germline lookup yields CDR1 SGHNT and CDR2 YYREEE (reference sequence). The CDR3 is made up of 14 amino acids.

This chain uses TRBV4-3 with TRBJ2-1; D might be TRBD1 or TRBD2, each matching 6 bases. The CDR3 length is 15 residues. Germline assignment: CDR1 LGHNA and CDR2 YSLEER. The germline V and J ends were trimmed by 1 base and 9 bases, with 16 bases remaining between them. Here the CDR3 DNA reads TGCGCCAGCAGCCAAGGTCAGGGGAGGTCTTTTGAGCAGTTCTTC. It yields the protein CASSQGQGRSFEQFF.

Comments on this clone: This specimen includes other DNA sequences encoding the same CDR3. The chain couples TRBV7-6 to TRBJ2-1; D is ambiguous. Germline CDR1 and CDR2: SGHVS and FNYEAQ. The V end was cut by 5 bases, the J end by 6 bases, with 8 bases between. This CDR3 has 12 residues. The CDR3 DNA is TGTGCCAGCAGCCCGTCAGGCAATGAGCAGTTCTTC. This encodes CASSPSGNEQFF.

V usage is TRBV5-1 and J usage is TRBJ2-1, with 7 bases that match TRBD1. Trimming removed 1 base from V and 8 bases from J; junction bases left unmatched: 9. CDR3 length equals 15 residues. Germline lookup yields CDR1 SGHRS and CDR2 YFSETQ. The CDR3 protein is CASSLTIVGQDEQFF. Here the CDR3 DNA reads TGCGCCAGCAGCTTGACTATCGTCGGACAGGATGAGCAGTTCTTC. Variable domain in full (rest from reference TRBV5-1 and TRBJ2-1): KAGVTQTPRYLIKTRGQQVTLSCSPISGHRSVSWYQQTPGQGLQFLFEYFSETQRNKGNFPGRFSGRQFSNSRSEMNVSTLELGDSALYLCASSLTIVGQDEQFFGPGTRLTVL.

The chain has TRBV19 and TRBJ1-2, with a tentative D call TRBD1 (5 bases). The CDR3 has 15 residues. From germline, CDR1 is LNHDA and CDR2 SQIVND (reference sequence). The V end lost 5 bases, the J end lost 3 bases, and 16 bases lay between the germline ends. This CDR3 reads CASSPGRYRHYGYTF. The CDR3 bases are TGTGCCAGTAGTCCGGGACGGTATCGGCACTATGGCTACACCTTC.

Note on this clone: The junction differs from germline at one of its ends, possibly a read error. The rearrangement uses TRBV2 and TRBJ1-2; the D gene is possibly TRBD1 (5 bases). CDR3 length: 10 amino acids. Germline CDR1 and CDR2: SNHLY and FYNNEI. The CDR3 sequence is CASRGGVRSF. CDR3 DNA: TGTGCCAGCCGTGGGGGGGTTCGCTCCTTC. Full variable domain (remainder filled in from reference TRBV2 and TRBJ1-2): EPEVTQTPSHQVTQMGQEVILRCVPISNHLYFYWYRQILGQKVEFLVSFYNNEISEKSEIFDDQFSVERPDGSNFTLKIRSTKLEDSAMYFCASRGGVRSFGSGTRLTVV.

In regard to this clone: Different DNA sequences within this sample yield the same CDR3. The chain is built from TRBV5-1 and TRBJ1-5; a weak D match, TRBD1 (5 bases). V lost 2 bases and J lost 4, with 10 bases in between. CDR1 is SGHRS, CDR2 YFSETQ, per germline. The CDR3 runs to 14 residues. CDR3 in amino acids: CASSFGQGNQPQHF. The CDR3 DNA follows: TGCGCCAGCAGCTTTGGGCAGGGTAATCAGCCCCAGCATTTT.

This chain connects TRBV5-4 to TRBJ2-5; D possibly corresponds to TRBD1 (6 bases). The V and J ends lost 3 bases and 5 bases respectively, with 20 bases between them. The CDR3 runs to 16 residues. From germline, CDR1 is SGHNT and CDR2 YYREEE (reference sequence). The CDR3 nucleotides are TGTGCCAGCAGCTATATAGAGGTCAGGGGCCGGGAGACCCAGTACTTC. This translates into CASSYIEVRGRETQYF.

This clone was picked up one time. The chain recombines TRBV19 with TRBJ1-4, with 9 bases lining up with TRBD1. There are 13 residues in the CDR3. CDR1 and CDR2 from the germline V gene are LNHDA and SQIVND (reference sequence). V gave up 8 bases and J gave up 8 bases; unmatched junction bases: 6. CDR3 sequence (DNA): TGTGCCAGTCTTCAGACAGGGGGAGAAAAACTGTTTTTT. Encoded protein: CASLQTGGEKLFF.

The chain is built from TRBV7-2 and TRBJ2-5; D is perhaps TRBD2 (5 bases). CDR1 SGHTA and CDR2 FQGNSA come from the germline V gene. Trimming left V 3 bases short and J 2 bases short, with 13 bases between. The CDR3 has 15 amino acids. As DNA, the CDR3 is TGTGCCAGCAGCTTCGGAGCGGATCTACAAGAGACCCAGTACTTC. Translating gives CASSFGADLQETQYF.

The CDR3 sequence is CASSSLTGRTNTGELFF. The CDR3 DNA reads as TGTGCCAGCAGTTCCTTGACAGGGAGGACGAACACCGGGGAGCTGTTTTTT. The chain links TRBV28 to TRBJ2-2, with D possibly being TRBD1 (7 bases). The V and J ends lost 4 bases and 0 bases respectively, with 15 bases between them. The CDR3 is 17 amino acids. Germline CDR1 is MDHEN and CDR2 is SYDVKM.

This clone was seen just once. V is TRBV29-1 and J is TRBJ2-1; unclear D gene. Germline V gene lookup returns CDR1 SQVTM and CDR2 ANQGSEA. The ends were cut back, 6 bases at V and 4 bases at J, with 22 bases in the middle. This CDR3 has 16 residues. This CDR3 is CSVLGRVDGFYNEQFF. The CDR3 DNA sequence: TGCAGCGTCCTCGGACGAGTGGACGGCTTTTACAATGAGCAGTTCTTC.

The chain has TRBV6-1 and TRBJ2-7, with a possible D match to TRBD2 (6 bases). Germline V gives CDR1 MNHNS, CDR2 SASEGT. The length of the CDR3 is 14 residues. The V gene lost 2 bases and the J gene lost 3 bases, with 11 bases spanning the gap. This chain's CDR3 is CASSERLGSYEQYF. Here the CDR3 DNA reads TGTGCCAGCAGTGAACGACTAGGGAGCTACGAGCAGTACTTC.

This rearrangement joins TRBV5-5 to TRBJ1-1; weak D call: TRBD1 (5 bases). The V gene's germline CDR1 is SGHKS and CDR2 YYEKEE (reference sequence). V gave up 4 bases and J gave up 12 bases, with 22 bases separating them. This CDR3 has 14 amino acids. CDR3 region: CASSVVGATVGTFF. The CDR3 DNA reads as TGTGCCAGCAGCGTAGTCGGGGCAACGGTAGGAACTTTCTTT.

The chain recombines TRBV9 with TRBJ2-1, with 10 bases lining up with TRBD2. The V segment lost 2 bases and the J segment 7 bases; nucleotides outside the gene matches: 6. Per germline, CDR1 SGDLS and CDR2 YYNGEE. CDR3 length equals 15 residues. DNA of the CDR3: TGTGCCAGCAGCGTGGGGATAGCGGGAGGAAATGAGCAGTTCTTC. It specifies CASSVGIAGGNEQFF. The variable domain in full, completed from reference TRBV9 and TRBJ2-1, reads DSGVTQTPKHLITATGQRVTLRCSPRSGDLSVYWYQQSLDQGLQFLIQYYNGEERAKGNILERFSAQQFPDLHSELNLSSLELGDSALYFCASSVGIAGGNEQFFGPGTRLTVL.

The rearrangement uses TRBV5-8 and TRBJ2-7; 13 nucleotides match TRBD2. The CDR3 contains 15 residues. V lost 4 bases, J lost 5 bases, and 6 bases stayed unmatched. The germline V gene has CDR1 SGHTS and CDR2 YDEGEE. CDR3 bases: TGTGCCAGCAGCGCCGGACTAGCGGGAGCGAACGAGCAGTACTTC. Translation: CASSAGLAGANEQYF.

The CDR3 here is CAWSVSFPEAFF. CDR3 DNA sequence: TGTGCCTGGAGTGTGTCCTTCCCTGAAGCTTTCTTT. The chain links TRBV30 to TRBJ1-1; D gene ambiguous. The CDR3 covers 12 residues. V gave up 0 bases and J gave up 6 bases, with 8 bases separating them. Germline-derived CDR1 and CDR2 are GTSNPN and SVGIG (reference sequence).

J is TRBJ2-5 and V is TRBV25-1; TRBD1 or TRBD2 may be the D gene (5 bases each). The CDR3 spans 15 residues. Trimming left V 5 bases short and J 5 bases short, with 18 bases between. Germline CDR1 and CDR2: MGHDK and SYGVNS. As DNA, the CDR3 is TGTGCCAGCAGTTTCGGGACGGCGATAGGGGAGACCCAGTACTTC. As protein: CASSFGTAIGETQYF. The whole variable domain, remainder taken from reference TRBV25-1 and TRBJ2-5, is EADIYQTPRYLVIGTGKKITLECSQTMGHDKMYWYQQDPGMELHLIHYSYGVNSTEKGDLSSESTVSRIRTEHFPLTLESARPSHTSQYLCASSFGTAIGETQYFGPGTRLLVL.

The chain recombines TRBV7-2 with TRBJ2-5; D possibly matches TRBD1 or TRBD2 (6 bases each). There are 15 residues in the CDR3. The germline V and J ends were trimmed by 2 bases and 5 bases, with 15 bases remaining between them. Germline V gene data show CDR1 as SGHTA and CDR2 as FQGNSA. CDR3 amino acids: CASSLKPRGRETQYF. The CDR3 DNA reads as TGTGCCAGCAGCTTAAAGCCGAGGGGGAGGGAGACCCAGTACTTC.

This clone was counted only a few times. V gene TRBV18 combines with J gene TRBJ2-1, with 8 bases that match TRBD1. This CDR3 contains 15 residues. The junction had 7 bases not matched to a gene; V was cut back by 2 bases and J by 7 bases. Germline lookup yields CDR1 KGHSH and CDR2 LQKENI. DNA of the CDR3: TGTGCCAGCTCACCAATCGGACAGGGTAAAAATGAGCAGTTCTTC. Protein sequence: CASSPIGQGKNEQFF.

The V and J genes are TRBV7-2 and TRBJ2-7; D is unclear. This CDR3 region has 15 residues. The V gene lost 2 bases and the J gene lost 2 bases, with 13 bases spanning the gap. Germline V CDR1 and CDR2: SGHTA, FQGNSA. CDR3 bases: TGTGCCAGCAGCTTAAGTTTGAGTTCACCCTACGAGCAGTACTTC. Amino acid sequence: CASSLSLSSPYEQYF.

The genes are TRBV7-9 and TRBJ2-7; D remains ambiguous. V lost 0 bases to trimming and J lost 2 bases, with 8 bases between them. Per the germline V gene, CDR1 is SEHNR and CDR2 is FQNEAQ (reference sequence). The CDR3 totals 14 residues. The CDR3 region has the DNA TGTGCCAGCAGCTTAGCTCTCAGAGCCTACGAGCAGTACTTC. This translates into CASSLALRAYEQYF. Filled out from reference TRBV7-9 and TRBJ2-7, the complete variable domain reads DTGVSQNPRHKITKRGQNVTFRCDPISEHNRLYWYRQTLGQGPEFLTYFQNEAQLEKSRLLSDRFSAERPKGSFSTLEIQRTEQGDSAMYLCASSLALRAYEQYFGPGTRLTVT.

V is TRBV5-4 and J is TRBJ2-1, with D maybe TRBD2 (5 bases). Trimming cost V 4 bases and J 4 bases, with 9 bases left between them. CDR1 and CDR2 (germline): SGHNT, YYREEE (reference sequence). CDR3 length: 13 amino acids. The CDR3 loop is CASSTGLYNEQFF. CDR3 DNA: TGTGCCAGCAGCACTGGACTTTACAATGAGCAGTTCTTC.

The chain is built from TRBV9 and TRBJ2-7; weak D call: TRBD2 (6 bases). Germline-derived CDR1 and CDR2 are SGDLS and YYNGEE. V dropped 4 bases and J dropped 4 bases, with 12 bases sitting between them. The CDR3 is 13 residues long. This CDR3 is CASSLSAGYEQYF. CDR3 nucleotides: TGTGCCAGCAGCCTAAGCGCGGGGTACGAGCAGTACTTC.

The chain is built from TRBV4-1 and TRBJ2-5; a possible D gene is TRBD2 (5 bases). Germline V gene lookup returns CDR1 MGHRA and CDR2 YSYEKL. The CDR3 length is 15 residues. The V gene lost 6 bases and the J gene lost 5 bases, with 19 bases spanning the gap. Here the CDR3 DNA reads TGCGCCAGCAGTCCGTGGCCTCGGGATACGGAGACCCAGTACTTC. It codes for CASSPWPRDTETQYF.

The chain joins TRBV11-3 to TRBJ2-1; D not certain. The CDR3 spans 14 residues. Germline CDR1 reads SGHNT; CDR2 reads YENEEA. V dropped 2 bases and J dropped 7 bases, with 12 bases sitting between them. CDR3 amino acids: CASSLYNRPNEQFF. In nucleotides, the CDR3 is TGTGCCAGCAGCTTATACAATAGGCCTAATGAGCAGTTCTTC.